This entry concerns a single T cell receptor beta chain. There are 19 residues in the CDR3. CDR1 is SEHNR and CDR2 is FQNEAQ in the germline V gene (reference sequence). With V trimmed by 1 base and J by 0 bases, 9 bases remained unmatched. As the template, RNA transcripts were used to amplify TCR beta CDR3 regions. An initial RT-PCR round employing HTBI primers preceded a second-round multiplex PCR. TCRdb called the multiplex PCR reads again in MiXCR, with one record for every CDR3 protein. The sample lists around 520,000 distinct CDR3 sequences; approximately 35% were seen once. Hyperthyroidism patients, aged 18 to 65, were newly diagnosed, under 2 months' duration. The data are from a study of Graves' ophthalmopathy and Graves' hyperthyroidism.

V gene TRBV7-9 combines with J gene TRBJ2-7; 13 positions match TRBD2. Sequences were obtained from peripheral blood or thyroid tissue (not recorded which). The TCR originated in an adult man with Graves' hyperthyroidism. CDR3: CASSLGPGLAGHRSYEQYF. The CDR3 DNA sequence: TGTGCCAGCAGCTTAGGTCCGGGACTAGCGGGACACCGCTCCTACGAGCAGTACTTC.